The rows below give T cell receptor beta chains drawn from one sample of a study of cytomegalovirus exposure and HLA in healthy donors. Profiling relied on immunoSEQ multiplex PCR, and the TCRdb table lists in-frame clones only, not all of them. Counted here are 92,000 or so clones, around 96% occurring once; the ten biggest clones make up less than 0.8%. Sequencing input: PBMCs. These receptors were obtained from a young man in good health and CMV-seronegative. CDR3s include the opening cysteine and the closing phenylalanine or tryptophan. D genes are given only for firm matches. Clone size is given for some rows only: seen once, a few or many times, or a class if the clone is expanded.

size: NA
V: TRBV5-1
J: TRBJ2-5
D: TRBD2
DNA: TGCGCCAGCAGCCTCCGTGGTAGCGGGAGTGAGACCCAGTACTTC
CDR3: CASSLRGSGSETQYF

size: NA
V: TRBV4-1
J: TRBJ1-4
D: NA
DNA: TGCGCCAGCAGCCAACCCACCCGGGACTTGGAATTCTACGAAAAACTGTTTTTT
CDR3: CASSQPTRDLEFYEKLFF

size: NA
V: TRBV27
J: TRBJ1-1
D: NA
DNA: TGTGCCAGCAGTTTATATAGATACACTGAAGCTTTCTTT
CDR3: CASSLYRYTEAFF

size: NA
V: TRBV27
J: TRBJ1-1
D: TRBD1
DNA: TGTGCCAGCAGTTCCCGACAGGGGGCGACTGAAGCTTTCTTT
CDR3: CASSSRQGATEAFF

size: NA
V: TRBV9
J: TRBJ2-3
D: NA
DNA: TGTGCCAGCAGCGCCTTAGTCGACACAGATACGCAGTATTTT
CDR3: CASSALVDTDTQYF

size: NA
V: TRBV4-3
J: TRBJ2-1
D: TRBD1
DNA: TGCGCCAGCAGCCAAGATCTGCAGGGGGCATATGAGCAGTTCTTC
CDR3: CASSQDLQGAYEQFF

size: NA
V: TRBV2
J: TRBJ1-2
D: NA
DNA: TGTGCCAGCAGTGAATGGACAGCTACTAACTATGGCTACACCTTC
CDR3: CASSEWTATNYGYTF

size: NA
V: TRBV18
J: TRBJ1-5
D: NA
DNA: TGTGCCAGCTCTTTTGGGGAAGAGCGGGGGGGAGATGGCAATCAGCCCCAGCATTTT
CDR3: CASSFGEERGGDGNQPQHF

size: once
V: TRBV18
J: TRBJ2-2
D: NA
DNA: TGTGCCAGCTCACTTTCTAGCGAGAGGAACACCGGGGAGCTGTTTTTT
CDR3: CASSLSSERNTGELFF

size: NA
V: TRBV10-2
J: TRBJ2-1
D: TRBD1
DNA: TGCGCCAGCAGGCGGACAGGGGGCGCTTACAATGAGCAGTTCTTC
CDR3: CASRRTGGAYNEQFF

size: NA
V: TRBV5-4
J: TRBJ1-4
D: TRBD1
DNA: TGTGCCAGCAGCTTATCTACGGACAGGGGGATTGAAAAACTGTTTTTT
CDR3: CASSLSTDRGIEKLFF

size: NA
V: TRBV19
J: TRBJ1-2
D: NA
DNA: TGTGCCAGTAGTATCTCTGGCCGGCAGGGGTTCAACTATGGCTACACCTTC
CDR3: CASSISGRQGFNYGYTF

size: NA
V: TRBV7-2
J: TRBJ2-3
D: NA
DNA: TGTGCCAGCAGCACAGGGCCGGGGACAGATACGCAGTATTTT
CDR3: CASSTGPGTDTQYF

size: NA
V: TRBV5-1
J: TRBJ2-7
D: NA
DNA: TGCGCCAGCAGCTTGGAGCGGTTTCCCTACGAGCAGTACTTC
CDR3: CASSLERFPYEQYF

size: NA
V: TRBV2
J: TRBJ1-2
D: NA
DNA: TGTGCCAGCAGCGGGCAGGGGTTCCGATATGGCTACACCTTC
CDR3: CASSGQGFRYGYTF